The next 20 T cell receptor beta chains were all read from a single sample in a study of cytomegalovirus exposure and HLA in healthy donors. In the PCR, 60 Vbeta and 13 Jbeta primers were used. Sequencing used immunoSEQ multiplex PCR; TCRdb keeps in-frame clones, though not all of them. The table has approximately 98,000 clones, around two thirds seen once. Sequenced material: PBMCs. The receptors come from a male donor in good health and CMV-seronegative.

This clone has just a few counts. The chain combines TRBV5-5 with TRBJ1-1; 9 nucleotides agree with TRBD1. V was clipped by 0 bases and J by 1 base; unmatched bases: 7. This CDR3 has 17 residues. The germline CDR1 and CDR2 sequences are SGHKS and YYEKEE (reference sequence). The chain's CDR3 is CASSLGTGDPGNTEAFF. The CDR3 bases are TGTGCCAGCAGCTTGGGGACAGGGGACCCTGGGAACACTGAAGCTTTCTTT.

The chain couples TRBV5-4 to TRBJ1-2, with 9 bases identical to TRBD1. The V segment lost 4 bases and the J segment 4 bases; nucleotides outside the gene matches: 8. The germline V gene has CDR1 SGHNT and CDR2 YYREEE (reference sequence). CDR3 length equals 15 residues. In DNA form, the CDR3 reads TGTGCCAGCAGCCAGGATACGGGACAGGGCTATGGCTACACCTTC. This codes for CASSQDTGQGYGYTF.

J is TRBJ2-3 and V is TRBV4-1; 9 bases fit TRBD1. Germline values: CDR1 MGHRA, CDR2 YSYEKL. Trimming cost V 2 bases and J 5 bases; bases outside gene matches: 11. The CDR3 runs 17 residues. In DNA, the CDR3 is TGCGCCAGCAGCCAACCGGGACAGGGACGACTCAGAGATACGCAGTATTTT. Translating gives CASSQPGQGRLRDTQYF.

The rearrangement joins TRBV5-6 to TRBJ1-3, with D possibly matching TRBD1 (5 bases). V lost 5 bases and J 0 bases, leaving 12 bases between the germline ends. Germline CDR1 reads SGHDT; CDR2 reads YYEEEE. The CDR3 extends over 15 amino acids. In DNA form, the CDR3 reads TGTGCCAGCAGGGGCAGGGCCATCTCTGGAAACACCATATATTTT. The encoded protein is CASRGRAISGNTIYF.

This chain joins TRBV6-4 and TRBJ2-3, with TRBD2 matching 10 bases. J lost 7 bases, V lost 3 bases, and 7 bases had no gene match. The CDR3 loop spans 15 amino acids. In germline, CDR1 is MRHNA, CDR2 SNTAGT. CDR3 sequence: CASSDLAGVSYTQYF. The CDR3 region has the DNA TGTGCCAGCAGTGATCTAGCGGGAGTTAGTTATACGCAGTATTTT.

The chain carries TRBV7-3 and TRBJ1-1; D ambiguous. This CDR3 is 15 amino acids long. V shed 0 bases and J shed 2 bases, with 10 bases lying between them. Germline CDR1 SGHTA, CDR2 FQGTGA. CDR3 amino acids: CASSLTGGPNTEAFF. CDR3 DNA sequence: TGTGCCAGCAGCTTAACGGGAGGACCTAACACTGAAGCTTTCTTT.

The table lists this clone with a few counts. The J gene is TRBJ2-5, the V gene TRBV30; TRBD2 might be the D (6 bases). Germline CDR1 is GTSNPN and CDR2 is SVGIG (reference sequence). Deletions cut 1 base from V and 8 bases from J, with 20 bases between. CDR3 size: 15 residues. The CDR3 loop reads CAWSGGTAIGGTQYF. CDR3 sequence (DNA): TGTGCCTGGAGTGGGGGGACGGCCATCGGGGGAACCCAGTACTTC.

The chain carries TRBV27 and TRBJ1-2; 7 bases line up with TRBD1. Looked up from germline, CDR1 is MNHEY and CDR2 is SMNVEV (reference sequence). The V and J ends lost 6 bases and 2 bases, in that order; junction bases with no gene match: 18. The CDR3 runs 18 residues. The CDR3 coding sequence is TGTGCCAGCAGGTCCCCGCGAACAGGGGCCAGCCGGAACTATGGCTACACCTTC. Amino acid sequence: CASRSPRTGASRNYGYTF.

The chain's CDR3 is CASKDGGSYEQYF. Written as DNA, the CDR3 is TGTGCCAGCAAGGACGGGGGATCCTACGAGCAGTACTTC. This rearrangement joins TRBV13 to TRBJ2-7; TRBD2 is a possible D gene (6 bases). Looked up from germline, CDR1 is PRHDT and CDR2 is FYEKMQ (reference sequence). Trimming shortened V by 7 bases and J by 1 base, and 11 bases separated the two germline ends. The CDR3 consists of 13 residues.

This chain connects TRBV7-2 to TRBJ2-7; D gene unclear. Germline CDR1 SGHTA, CDR2 FQGNSA. Trimming shortened V by 3 bases and J by 5 bases, and 11 bases separated the two germline ends. The CDR3 extends over 13 amino acids. CDR3: CASSFGLPNEQYF. The CDR3 bases are TGTGCCAGCAGCTTCGGGTTACCTAACGAGCAGTACTTC.

The chain uses TRBV15 and TRBJ2-1; possibly TRBD1 for D (5 bases). Deletions cut 4 bases from V and 5 bases from J, with 9 bases between. In germline, CDR1 is LNHNV, CDR2 YYDKDF (reference sequence). The CDR3 runs to 13 residues. The CDR3: CATSKRQNNEQFF. The CDR3, as DNA: TGTGCCACCAGCAAGCGACAGAACAATGAGCAGTTCTTC.

The chain joins TRBV30 to TRBJ2-7; no clear D gene. V shed 2 bases and J shed 2 bases, with 7 bases lying between them. This CDR3 is 12 amino acids long. Germline CDR1 reads GTSNPN; CDR2 reads SVGIG (reference sequence). The CDR3 loop reads CAWSPGPYEQYF. In DNA, the CDR3 is TGTGCCTGGAGTCCGGGTCCCTACGAGCAGTACTTC.

A note on this clone: Compared with germline, one end of the junction differs, possibly owing to a read error. The CDR3 DNA follows: TGTGCCAGCAGCCCCGGGACAGGGCATAACTATGGCTACGCCTTC. This encodes CASSPGTGHNYGYAF. This chain uses TRBV7-3 with TRBJ1-2; 9 positions agree with TRBD1. Looked up from germline, CDR1 is SGHTA and CDR2 is FQGTGA. This CDR3 has 15 residues.

The chain joins TRBV9 to TRBJ2-1; 9 positions agree with TRBD1. The V gene end was trimmed by 4 bases and the J gene end by 9 bases; junction bases not matched to a gene: 11. The V gene's germline CDR1 is SGDLS and CDR2 YYNGEE. The CDR3 runs to 15 residues. The CDR3 loop is CASSPGTGIGAEQFF. The CDR3 bases are TGTGCCAGCAGCCCGGGGACAGGGATAGGAGCTGAGCAGTTCTTC. Combining the CDR3 with reference TRBV9 and TRBJ2-1 gives the whole variable domain DSGVTQTPKHLITATGQRVTLRCSPRSGDLSVYWYQQSLDQGLQFLIQYYNGEERAKGNILERFSAQQFPDLHSELNLSSLELGDSALYFCASSPGTGIGAEQFFGPGTRLTVL.

This clone was detected only once. The genes are TRBV7-3 and TRBJ2-1; 8 nucleotides line up with TRBD1. Looked up from germline, CDR1 is SGHTA and CDR2 is FQGTGA. Losses at the gene ends were 3 bases for V and 9 bases for J; bases not matched to a gene: 1. This CDR3 is 12 amino acids long. The CDR3 reads CASSFGTGEQFF. The DNA of the CDR3 is TGTGCCAGCAGCTTCGGGACAGGTGAGCAGTTCTTC.

The chain uses TRBV4-3 and TRBJ2-7, with a possible D match to TRBD1 (5 bases). The CDR3 covers 15 residues. Trimming shortened V by 0 bases and J by 5 bases, and 14 bases separated the two germline ends. Germline-derived CDR1 and CDR2 are LGHNA and YSLEER. CDR3 in DNA: TGCGCCAGCAGCCAAGAGGCAGGGCTCGCCGACGAGCAGTACTTC. The encoded protein is CASSQEAGLADEQYF.

This clone has only one observation. V gene TRBV9 combines with J gene TRBJ1-1; 9 nucleotides agree with TRBD1. The CDR3 length is 18 residues. Germline V gives CDR1 SGDLS, CDR2 YYNGEE. V lost 4 bases and J lost 3; bases outside the gene matches: 16. This chain's CDR3 is CASSHNTGTGSSDTEAFF. The CDR3 bases are TGTGCCAGCAGCCACAATACCGGGACAGGGAGCAGCGACACTGAAGCTTTCTTT.

The chain recombines TRBV5-4 with TRBJ2-5; D unresolved. The CDR3 is 12 amino acids. Germline V CDR1 and CDR2: SGHNT, YYREEE (reference sequence). V gave up 4 bases and J gave up 3 bases, with 7 bases separating them. CDR3 coding DNA: TGTGCCAGCAGCCGCGTGGAAGAGACCCAGTACTTC. Protein sequence: CASSRVEETQYF.

J is TRBJ1-2 and V is TRBV29-1; 7 bases fit TRBD1. Trimming took 6 bases from V and 6 from J; bases not matched to a gene: 16. The germline V gene encodes CDR1 SQVTM and CDR2 ANQGSEA. This CDR3 spans 15 amino acids. In DNA, the CDR3 is TGCAGCGTACGGGACAGTAATTATCACCGTCATGGCTACACCTTC. Translation gives CSVRDSNYHRHGYTF.

The chain is built from TRBV7-6 and TRBJ2-7, with 8 bases identical to TRBD1. This CDR3 spans 14 amino acids. Germline CDR1 reads SGHVS; CDR2 reads FNYEAQ. Trimming at V came to 1 base and at J to 12 bases, leaving 11 bases not matched to a gene. The CDR3 coding sequence is TGTGCCAGCAGCTTAGAGAGTGACAGGGGTAGAACGTACTTC. This codes for CASSLESDRGRTYF.